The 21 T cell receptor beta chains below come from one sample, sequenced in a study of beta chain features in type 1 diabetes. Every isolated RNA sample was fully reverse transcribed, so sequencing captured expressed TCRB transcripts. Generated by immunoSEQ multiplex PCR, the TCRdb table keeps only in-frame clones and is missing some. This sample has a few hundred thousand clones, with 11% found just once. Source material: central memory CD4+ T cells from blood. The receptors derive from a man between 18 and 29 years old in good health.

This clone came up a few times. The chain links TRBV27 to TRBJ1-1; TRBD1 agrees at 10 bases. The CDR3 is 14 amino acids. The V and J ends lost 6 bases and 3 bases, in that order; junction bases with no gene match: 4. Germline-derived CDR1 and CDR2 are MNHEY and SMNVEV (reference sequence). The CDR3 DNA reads TGTGCCAGCAGCCGGGGGACAGGGGACACTGAAGCTTTCTTT. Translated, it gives CASSRGTGDTEAFF.

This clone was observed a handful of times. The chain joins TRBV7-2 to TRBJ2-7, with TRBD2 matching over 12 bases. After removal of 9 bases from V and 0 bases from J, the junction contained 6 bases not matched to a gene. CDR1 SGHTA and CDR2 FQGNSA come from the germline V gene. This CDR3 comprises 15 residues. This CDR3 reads CASGLAGRRSYEQYF. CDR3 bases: TGTGCCAGTGGACTAGCGGGACGTCGCTCCTACGAGCAGTACTTC.

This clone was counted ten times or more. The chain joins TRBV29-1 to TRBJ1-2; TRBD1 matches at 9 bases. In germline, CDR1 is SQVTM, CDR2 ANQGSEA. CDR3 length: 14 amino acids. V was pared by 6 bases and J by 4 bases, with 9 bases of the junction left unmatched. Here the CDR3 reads CSVDPGTGSYGYTF. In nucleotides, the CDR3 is TGCAGCGTGGATCCCGGGACAGGGAGCTATGGCTACACCTTC.

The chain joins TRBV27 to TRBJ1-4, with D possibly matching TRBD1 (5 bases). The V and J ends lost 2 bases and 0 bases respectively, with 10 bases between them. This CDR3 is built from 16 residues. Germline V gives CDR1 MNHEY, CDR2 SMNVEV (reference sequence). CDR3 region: CASSLQGAATNEKLFF. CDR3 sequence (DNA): TGTGCCAGCAGTTTACAGGGAGCTGCAACTAATGAAAAACTGTTTTTT.

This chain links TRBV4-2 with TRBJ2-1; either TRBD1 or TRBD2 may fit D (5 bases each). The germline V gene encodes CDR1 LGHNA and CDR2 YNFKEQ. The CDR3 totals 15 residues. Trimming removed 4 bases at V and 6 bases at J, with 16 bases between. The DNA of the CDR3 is TGTGCCAGCAGCCTCCCCGGGACCGCTTTCAATGAGCAGTTCTTC. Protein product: CASSLPGTAFNEQFF.

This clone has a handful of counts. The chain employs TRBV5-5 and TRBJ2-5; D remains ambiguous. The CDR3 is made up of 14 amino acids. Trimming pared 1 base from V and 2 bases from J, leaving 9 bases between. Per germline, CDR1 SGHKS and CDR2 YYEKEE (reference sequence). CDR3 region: CASSLSWAQETQYF. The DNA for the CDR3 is TGTGCCAGCAGCTTGAGTTGGGCTCAAGAGACCCAGTACTTC.

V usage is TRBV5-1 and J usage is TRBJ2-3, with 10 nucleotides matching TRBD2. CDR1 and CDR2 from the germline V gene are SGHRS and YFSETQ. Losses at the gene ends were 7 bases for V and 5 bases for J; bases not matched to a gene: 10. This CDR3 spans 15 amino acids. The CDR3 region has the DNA TGCGCCAGCCAGCGGGAGGGAAGCCTAGGAGATACGCAGTATTTT. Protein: CASQREGSLGDTQYF.

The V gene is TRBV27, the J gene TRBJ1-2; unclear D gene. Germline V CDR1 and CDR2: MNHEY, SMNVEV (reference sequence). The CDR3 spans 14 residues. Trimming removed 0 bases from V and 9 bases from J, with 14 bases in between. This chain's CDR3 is CASSLSGPSLSYTF. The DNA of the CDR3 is TGTGCCAGCAGTTTATCAGGCCCGTCGCTGAGCTACACCTTC.

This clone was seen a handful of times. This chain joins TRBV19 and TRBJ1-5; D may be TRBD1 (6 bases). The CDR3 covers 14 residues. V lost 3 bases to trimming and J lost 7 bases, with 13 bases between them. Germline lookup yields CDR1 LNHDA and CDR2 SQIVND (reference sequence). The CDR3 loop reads CASSIPRGRQPQHF. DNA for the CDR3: TGTGCCAGTAGTATTCCCAGGGGTCGGCAGCCCCAGCATTTT.

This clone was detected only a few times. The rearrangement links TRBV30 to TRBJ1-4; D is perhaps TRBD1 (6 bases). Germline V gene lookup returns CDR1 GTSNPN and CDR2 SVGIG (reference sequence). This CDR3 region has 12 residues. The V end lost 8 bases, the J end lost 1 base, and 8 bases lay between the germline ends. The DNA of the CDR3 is TGTGCCACAGGGTTAACTAATGAAAAACTGTTTTTT. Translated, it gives CATGLTNEKLFF.

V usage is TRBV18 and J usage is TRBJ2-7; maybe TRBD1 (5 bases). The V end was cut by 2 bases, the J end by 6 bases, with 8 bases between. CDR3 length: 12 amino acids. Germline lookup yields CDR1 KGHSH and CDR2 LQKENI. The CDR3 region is CASSPTQAEQYF. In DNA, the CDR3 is TGTGCCAGCTCACCAACACAGGCCGAGCAGTACTTC.

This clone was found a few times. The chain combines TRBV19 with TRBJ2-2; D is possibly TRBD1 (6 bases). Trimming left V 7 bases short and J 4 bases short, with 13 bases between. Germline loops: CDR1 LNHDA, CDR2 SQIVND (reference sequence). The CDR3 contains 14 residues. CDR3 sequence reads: CASIQTGLTGELFF. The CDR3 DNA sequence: TGTGCCAGTATTCAGACAGGACTCACCGGGGAGCTGTTTTTT.

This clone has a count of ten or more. CDR3 residues: CAIARDVSGNEQFF. Written as DNA, the CDR3 is TGTGCCATCGCCCGGGACGTAAGTGGCAATGAGCAGTTCTTC. The rearrangement joins TRBV10-3 to TRBJ2-1; D tentatively fits TRBD1 or TRBD2 (5 bases each). The CDR3 totals 14 residues. The V gene's germline CDR1 is ENHRY and CDR2 SYGVKD. The V and J ends lost 8 bases and 6 bases respectively, with 17 bases between them.

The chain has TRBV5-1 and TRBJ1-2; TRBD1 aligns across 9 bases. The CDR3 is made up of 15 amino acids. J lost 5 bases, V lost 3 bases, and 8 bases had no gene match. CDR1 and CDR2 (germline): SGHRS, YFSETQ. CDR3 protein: CASSSLTGTGYGYTF. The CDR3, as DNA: TGCGCCAGCAGCTCCCTTACCGGGACAGGGTATGGCTACACCTTC.

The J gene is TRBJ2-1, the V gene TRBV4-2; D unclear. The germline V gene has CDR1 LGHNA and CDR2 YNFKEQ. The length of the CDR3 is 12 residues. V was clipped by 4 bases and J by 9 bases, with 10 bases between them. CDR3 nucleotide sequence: TGTGCCAGCAGCCCAGCCCCCGGTGAGCAGTTCTTC. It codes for CASSPAPGEQFF.

The CDR3 sequence is CASSPHRGQNTGELFF. The CDR3 DNA reads TGTGCCAGCAGCCCACACAGGGGGCAGAACACCGGGGAGCTGTTTTTT. The chain is built from TRBV5-8 and TRBJ2-2, with TRBD1 matching over 9 bases. The CDR3 totals 16 residues. Germline V gives CDR1 SGHTS, CDR2 YDEGEE. J gave up 1 base and V 4 bases, and 5 bases lay outside the gene matches.

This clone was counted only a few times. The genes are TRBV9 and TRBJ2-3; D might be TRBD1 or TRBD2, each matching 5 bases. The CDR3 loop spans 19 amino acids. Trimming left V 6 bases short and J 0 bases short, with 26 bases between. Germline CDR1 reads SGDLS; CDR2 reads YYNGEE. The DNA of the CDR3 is TGTGCCAGCATCAGAAACCCAACACGGGACCAAACTAGCACAGATACGCAGTATTTT. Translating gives CASIRNPTRDQTSTDTQYF.

CDR3 region: CASSRDGLPPNEQFF. DNA for the CDR3: TGTGCCAGCAGTCGTGACGGACTACCCCCGAATGAGCAGTTCTTC. The chain uses TRBV5-6 and TRBJ2-1; TRBD2 might be the D (6 bases). CDR1 and CDR2 from the germline V gene are SGHDT and YYEEEE. Trimming stripped 5 bases from V and 7 bases from J, with 19 bases between. This CDR3 is 15 amino acids long.

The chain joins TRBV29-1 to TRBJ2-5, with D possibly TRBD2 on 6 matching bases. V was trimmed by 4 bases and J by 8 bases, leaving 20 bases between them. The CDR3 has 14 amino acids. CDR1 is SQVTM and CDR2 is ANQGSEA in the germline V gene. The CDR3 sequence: CSVVEGTLYDTQYF. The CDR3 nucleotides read TGCAGCGTTGTGGAGGGGACCCTCTATGACACCCAGTACTTC.

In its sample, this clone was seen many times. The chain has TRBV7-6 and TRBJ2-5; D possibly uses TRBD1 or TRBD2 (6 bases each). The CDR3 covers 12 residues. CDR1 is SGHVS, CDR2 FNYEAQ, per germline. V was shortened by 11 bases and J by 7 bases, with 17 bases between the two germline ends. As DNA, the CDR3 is TGTGCCCGAGGGGGGTATCGCGGGACCCAGTACTTC. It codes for CARGGYRGTQYF.

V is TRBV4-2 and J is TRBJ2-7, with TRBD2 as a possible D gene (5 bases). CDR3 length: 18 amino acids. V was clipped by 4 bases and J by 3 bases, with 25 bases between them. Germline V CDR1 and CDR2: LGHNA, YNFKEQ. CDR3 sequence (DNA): TGTGCCAGCAGCCTTGCAACCCTGGGTCGGACTGTAAACTACGAGCAGTACTTC. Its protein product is CASSLATLGRTVNYEQYF.